This TCR beta chain was found in a study of OX40 agonist ivuxolimab in advanced cancers. Study results and caveats: Both CD4+ and CD8+ T cell populations in blood had undergone clonal expansion by week 6 at 0.1 to 3.0 mg/kg.

In the case of this clone: Antigen unknown.

Assay: immunoSEQ multiplex PCR; the TCRdb copy retains only in-frame clones and omits some. The sample includes 60,000 to 70,000 clones, nearly 90% of them seen just once. V lost 4 bases, J lost 7 bases, and 19 bases lay in between. The length of the CDR3 is 15 residues. Germline V gene sequence: CDR1 SGHTA, CDR2 FQGNSA. The sample in question was CD4+ or CD8+ T cells sorted from blood, obtained in a trial of the OX40 agonist ivuxolimab. This clonotype was sampled from an adult with an advanced solid tumor such as melanoma, head and neck, liver or kidney cancer. The chain carries TRBV7-2 and TRBJ1-2, with a tentative D call TRBD1 (5 bases). The CDR3, as DNA: TGTGCCAGCAGCTCCGCCAGGGAGGGGATAGGTGGCTACACCTTC. Encoded protein: CASSSAREGIGGYTF.